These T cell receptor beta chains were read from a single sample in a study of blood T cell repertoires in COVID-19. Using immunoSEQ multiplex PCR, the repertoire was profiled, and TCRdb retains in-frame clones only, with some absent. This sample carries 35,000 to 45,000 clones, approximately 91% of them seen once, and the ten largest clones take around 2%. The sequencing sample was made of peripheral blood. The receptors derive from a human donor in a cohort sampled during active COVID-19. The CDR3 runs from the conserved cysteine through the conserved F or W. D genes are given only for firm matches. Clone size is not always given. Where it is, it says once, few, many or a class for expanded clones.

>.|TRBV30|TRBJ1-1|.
CAWSVVDSEAFF
TGTGCCTGGAGTGTTGTCGACTCTGAAGCTTTCTTT
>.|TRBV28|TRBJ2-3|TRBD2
CASSFVRTRDVHTQYF
TGTGCCAGCAGTTTTGTTAGGACTAGGGACGTCCATACGCAGTATTTT
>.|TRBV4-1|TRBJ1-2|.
CASSQVGGYDYGYTF
TGCGCCAGCAGCCAAGTGGGGGGGTATGACTATGGCTACACCTTC
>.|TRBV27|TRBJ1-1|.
CASSLRAMNTEAFF
TGTGCCAGCAGTTTGAGAGCTATGAACACTGAAGCTTTCTTT
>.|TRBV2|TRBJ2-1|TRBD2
CASSGLANEQFF
TGTGCCAGCAGTGGACTAGCCAATGAGCAGTTCTTC
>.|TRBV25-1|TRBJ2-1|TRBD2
CASSEGGRGPNYNEQFF
TGTGCCAGCAGTGAAGGGGGGAGGGGCCCGAACTACAATGAGCAGTTCTTC
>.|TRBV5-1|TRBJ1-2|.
CASSLQGRDGYTF
TGCGCCAGCAGCTTGCAGGGGCGGGATGGCTACACCTTC
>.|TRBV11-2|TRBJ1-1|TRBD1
CASSLAGTGGAPLNTEAFF
TGTGCCAGCAGCTTAGCCGGGACAGGGGGCGCCCCATTGAACACTGAAGCTTTCTTT
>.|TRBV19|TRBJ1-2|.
CASRISPDSYGYTF
TGTGCCAGTAGAATATCCCCGGACAGCTATGGCTACACCTTC
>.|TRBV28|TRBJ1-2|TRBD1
CASRPGTGHGYTF
TGTGCCAGCAGACCAGGGACAGGGCATGGCTACACCTTC
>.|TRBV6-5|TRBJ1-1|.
CASTRGGSTEAFF
TGTGCCAGCACCCGAGGCGGGAGCACTGAAGCTTTCTTT
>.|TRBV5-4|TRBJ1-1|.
CASSLWQGKEAFF
TGTGCCAGCAGCTTGTGGCAGGGGAAGGAAGCTTTCTTT
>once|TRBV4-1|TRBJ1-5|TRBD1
CASSQGRVGTGINQPQHF
TGCGCCAGCAGCCAAGGGCGCGTGGGGACAGGGATCAATCAGCCCCAGCATTTT
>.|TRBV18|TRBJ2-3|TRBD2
CASSPRWERGEDTQYF
TGTGCCAGCTCACCACGTTGGGAGCGGGGGGAGGATACGCAGTATTTT
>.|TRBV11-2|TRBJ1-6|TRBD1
CASSLFQGETLHF
TGTGCCAGCAGCTTATTTCAGGGGGAAACCCTCCACTTT
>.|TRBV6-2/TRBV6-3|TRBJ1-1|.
CASSIPGTVRGAFF
TGTGCCAGCAGCATACCCGGCACTGTAAGGGGAGCTTTCTTT
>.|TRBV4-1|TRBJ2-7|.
CASSQAAGQFNEQYF
TGCGCCAGCAGCCAAGCCGCGGGACAGTTCAACGAGCAGTACTTC
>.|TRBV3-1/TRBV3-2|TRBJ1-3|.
CASTTASGNTIYF
TGTGCCAGCACGACAGCCTCTGGAAACACCATATATTTT
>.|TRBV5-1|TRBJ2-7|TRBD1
CASSAGQGSEQYF
TGCGCCAGCAGCGCCGGACAGGGGAGCGAGCAGTACTTC
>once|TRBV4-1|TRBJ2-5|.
CASSQVSIQETQYF
TGCGCCAGCAGCCAAGTGTCTATCCAAGAGACCCAGTACTTC
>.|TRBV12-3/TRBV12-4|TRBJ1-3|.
CASRGNTIYF
TGTGCCAGCCGTGGAAACACCATATATTTT
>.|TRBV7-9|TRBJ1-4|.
CASSLSQAGEKLFF
TGTGCCAGCAGCTTAAGCCAAGCGGGGGAAAAACTGTTTTTT
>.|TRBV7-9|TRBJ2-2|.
CASSFLGRSNTGELFF
TGTGCCAGCAGCTTTTTGGGGAGATCGAACACCGGGGAGCTGTTTTTT